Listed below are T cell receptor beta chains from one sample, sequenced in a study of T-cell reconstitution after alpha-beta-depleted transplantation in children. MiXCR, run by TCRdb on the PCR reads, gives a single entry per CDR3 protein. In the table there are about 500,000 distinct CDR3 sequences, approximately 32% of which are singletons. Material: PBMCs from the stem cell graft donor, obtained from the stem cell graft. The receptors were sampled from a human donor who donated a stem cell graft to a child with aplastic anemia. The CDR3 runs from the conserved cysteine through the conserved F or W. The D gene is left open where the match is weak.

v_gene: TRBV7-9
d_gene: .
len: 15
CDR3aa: CASSLDLDRGDIQYF

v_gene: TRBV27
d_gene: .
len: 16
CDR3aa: CASSSRTPLNTGELFF

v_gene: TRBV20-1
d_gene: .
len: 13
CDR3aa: CSATQGPTQPQHF

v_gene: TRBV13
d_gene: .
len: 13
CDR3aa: CASSQRTVGMPFF

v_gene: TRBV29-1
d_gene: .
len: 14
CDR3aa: CSVGSADTPAGYTF

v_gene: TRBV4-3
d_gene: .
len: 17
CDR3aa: CASSQDLGRRGYNEQFF

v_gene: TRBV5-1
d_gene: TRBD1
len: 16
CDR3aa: CASSSGDRGLVETQYF

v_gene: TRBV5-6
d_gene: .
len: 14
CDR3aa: CASSLVTSPGGYTF

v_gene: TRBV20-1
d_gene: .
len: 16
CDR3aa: CSARDPQGAPYNEQFF

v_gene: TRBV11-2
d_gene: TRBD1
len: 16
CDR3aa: CASSLLMGQGGPEAFF

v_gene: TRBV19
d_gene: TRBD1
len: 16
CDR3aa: CASSLRHTGGNSPLHF

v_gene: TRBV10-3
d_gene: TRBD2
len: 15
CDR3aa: CAISGTSGRAREQYF

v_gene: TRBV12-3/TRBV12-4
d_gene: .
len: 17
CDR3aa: CASSPGEGGSSNQPQHF

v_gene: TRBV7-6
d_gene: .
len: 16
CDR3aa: CASSPSVGAGANVLTF

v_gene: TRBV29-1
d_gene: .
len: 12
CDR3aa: CSATNPTGRAFF

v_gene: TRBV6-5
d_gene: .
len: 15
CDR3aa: CASSPLGGLMETQYF

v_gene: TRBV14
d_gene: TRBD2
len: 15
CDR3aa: CASSPIAGGAETQYF

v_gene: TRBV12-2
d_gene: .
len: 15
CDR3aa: CASRFRDPKTYEQYF

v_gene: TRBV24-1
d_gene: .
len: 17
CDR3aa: CATSDVEGRRSYNEQFF

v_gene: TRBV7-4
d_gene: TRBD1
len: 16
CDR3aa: CASSSIRDRGDQPQHF

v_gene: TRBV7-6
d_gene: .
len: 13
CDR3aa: CASSRTDSYEQYF

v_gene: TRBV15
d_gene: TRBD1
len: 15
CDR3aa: CATSRADREAQPQHF

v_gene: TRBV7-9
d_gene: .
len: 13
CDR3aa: CAGTGDPYNEQFF

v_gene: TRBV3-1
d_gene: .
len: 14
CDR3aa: CASSLSSGDQPQHF

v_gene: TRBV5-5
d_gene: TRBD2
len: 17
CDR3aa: CASSLIQRDRIMNEQFF

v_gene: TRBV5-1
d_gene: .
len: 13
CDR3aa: CASRAGATDTQYF

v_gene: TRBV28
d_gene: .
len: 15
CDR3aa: CASRGGGTGIGEQYF

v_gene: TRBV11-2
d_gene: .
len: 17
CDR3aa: CASSLSSYEGKDYGYTF

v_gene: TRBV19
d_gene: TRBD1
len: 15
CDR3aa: CASSIRDRGTHEQYF

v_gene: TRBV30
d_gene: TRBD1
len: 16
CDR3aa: CAWSRSRDRGTDTQYF

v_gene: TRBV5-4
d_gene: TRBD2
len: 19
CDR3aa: CASSLPGLAGGITYNEQFF

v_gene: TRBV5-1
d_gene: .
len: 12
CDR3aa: CASSALDGEAFF

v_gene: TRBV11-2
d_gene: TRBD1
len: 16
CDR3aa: CASSLGGQVKASVAFF

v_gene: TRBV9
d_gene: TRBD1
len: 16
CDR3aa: CASSVVDRGTNTEAFF

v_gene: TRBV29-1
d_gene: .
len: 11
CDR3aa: CSVVSRDTQYF

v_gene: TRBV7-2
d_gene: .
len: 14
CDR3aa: CASKLSSYNSPLHF

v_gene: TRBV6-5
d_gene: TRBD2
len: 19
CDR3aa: CASSYSRVPTGGSQETQYF

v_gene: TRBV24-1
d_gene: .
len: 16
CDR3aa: CATSGGRSSGNQPQHF

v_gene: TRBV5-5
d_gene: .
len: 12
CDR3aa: CASGLTTGELFF

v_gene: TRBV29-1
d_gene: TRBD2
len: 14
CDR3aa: CSVAASGGAGELFF

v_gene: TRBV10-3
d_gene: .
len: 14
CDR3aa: CAISERVEGSSYTF

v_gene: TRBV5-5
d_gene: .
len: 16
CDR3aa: CASSLVPTRVTDTQYF

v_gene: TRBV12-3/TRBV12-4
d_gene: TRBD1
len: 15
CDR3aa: CASSRQGGTNEKLFF

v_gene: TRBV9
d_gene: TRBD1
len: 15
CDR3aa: CASSVGQGAINEQFF

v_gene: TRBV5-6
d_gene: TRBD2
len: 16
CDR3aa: CASSLGPAGAGGELFF